This T cell receptor (beta chain) was recorded in a study of blood T cell repertoires in COVID-19. Those enrolled, adults aged roughly 18 to 100 years, came from around 25 US areas. Assignments of participants to cohorts depended upon their own reported clinical history. This CDR3 comprises 15 residues. Germline CDR1 is SQVTM and CDR2 is ANQGSEA. The germline V and J ends were trimmed by 4 bases and 6 bases, with 16 bases remaining between them. Using immunoSEQ multiplex PCR, the repertoire was profiled, and TCRdb retains in-frame clones only, with some absent. Among approximately 300,000 clones, 87% were seen once, and the ten largest hold approximately 6%. This clone has only a few counts.

This sequence was found in a woman between 25 and 40 years old who had recovered from COVID-19. The V gene is TRBV29-1, the J gene TRBJ1-6, with D possibly being TRBD1 (5 bases). Sequenced: PBMCs or T cells enriched from blood (not recorded which). CDR3 sequence (DNA): TGCAGCGTTGCGCTCGGCGGGGCTGGTAATTCACCCCTCCACTTT. As protein: CSVALGGAGNSPLHF.